A selection of T cell receptor beta chains follows, all from one sample in a study of T-cell memory formation after mild COVID-19. TCRdb recomputed calls from the 5' RACE reads with MiXCR, one row per CDR3 protein. The sample lists around 130,000 distinct CDR3 sequences; 15% to 20% were seen once. Sequenced input: PBMCs or a T cell subset sorted from them (not recorded which). These receptors came from a man aged 18 to 29 who had mild COVID-19 (a few samples of this study predate the infection). Cell type and time point are not known. Each CDR3 is given with its conserved first and last residue. A D gene is named only where the DNA matches it firmly. Only some rows state a clone size, as once, few, many or a class for expanded clones.

v_call	cdr3_length	j_call	clone_size	d_call	cdr3_nt	cdr3_aa
TRBV7-8	15	TRBJ2-1	few	TRBD2	TGTGCCAGCAGCTCGTATGGCGCTAGCGGGGGGCGACAGTTCTTC	CASSSYGASGGRQFF
TRBV12-3/TRBV12-4	12	TRBJ1-2	few	-	TGTGCCAGCAGTGATAGGTGGGTCGGCTACACCTTC	CASSDRWVGYTF
TRBV10-3	16	TRBJ1-1	-	-	TGTGCCATCAGCAGCACCCCCCACAGGGCGGGCACTGAAGCTTTCTTT	CAISSTPHRAGTEAFF
TRBV2	13	TRBJ2-1	-	-	TGTGCCAGCAGTAACGGGGATTACAATGAGCAGTTCTTC	CASSNGDYNEQFF
TRBV28	15	TRBJ2-5	few	-	TGTGCCAGCAGTTTGGAGGGGGGCTCTCAAGAGACCCAGTACTTC	CASSLEGGSQETQYF
TRBV7-2	14	TRBJ1-4	-	-	TGTGCCAGCAGCGTCGACAGAGATAATGAAAAACTGTTTTTT	CASSVDRDNEKLFF
TRBV6-2/TRBV6-3	17	TRBJ2-6	few	-	TGTGCCAGCACCAAACGTTTGGGGGCCTCTGGGGCCAACGTCCTGACTTTC	CASTKRLGASGANVLTF
TRBV7-2	14	TRBJ1-2	few	TRBD1	TGTGCCAGCAGCCCTACAGGGGGCGGCTATGGCTACACCTTC	CASSPTGGGYGYTF
TRBV15	14	TRBJ2-5	few	-	TGTGCCACCAGCAGAGATCCCAGACCGGAGACCCAGTACTTC	CATSRDPRPETQYF
TRBV3-1	14	TRBJ2-5	few	-	TGTGCCAGCAGCGCGAGTACAGCTCAAGAGACCCAGTACTTC	CASSASTAQETQYF
TRBV29-1	13	TRBJ2-3	-	-	TGCAGCGTTGAAGATCAGGCTACAGATACGCAGTATTTT	CSVEDQATDTQYF
TRBV5-1	14	TRBJ1-1	-	-	TGCGCCAGCAGCTTGAGTCAGGGTAGCACTGAAGCTTTCTTT	CASSLSQGSTEAFF
TRBV10-3	16	TRBJ2-7	few	-	TGTGCCATCAGTGCTAATGGCCTCTCCGTCGGGGACGAGCAGTACTTC	CAISANGLSVGDEQYF
TRBV21-1	23	TRBJ1-5	-	-	TGTGCCAGCAGCAAATGGGGACATATGTTAAACCGACAGGATGGGAAGCGCAATCAGCCCCAGCATTTT	CASSKWGHMLNRQDGKRNQPQHF
TRBV5-1	16	TRBJ2-1	few	TRBD2	TGCGCCAGCAGCTTGGCGTGGCGGGGGGCATACAATGAGCAGTTCTTC	CASSLAWRGAYNEQFF
TRBV10-3	14	TRBJ1-2	few	TRBD1	TGTGCCATCATGGGACAGGCGAAGGACTATGGCTACACCTTC	CAIMGQAKDYGYTF
TRBV18	11	TRBJ2-7	-	-	TGTGCCAGCTCTGAGGAGTACGAGCAGTACTTC	CASSEEYEQYF
TRBV28	13	TRBJ1-1	-	TRBD1	TGTGCCAGCAGTTGGGGGGGACAGGGCGAAGCTTTCTTT	CASSWGGQGEAFF
TRBV24-1	17	TRBJ2-3	few	-	TGTGCCACCAGTGCCCCAACGGGCGGGCCAAGACACGTTACGCAGTATTTT	CATSAPTGGPRHVTQYF
TRBV12-3/TRBV12-4	19	TRBJ2-2	few	TRBD2	TGTGCCAGCAGCCGACTAGCGGGGGGCCCTCCTATTCCAGCCGGGGAGCTGTTTTTT	CASSRLAGGPPIPAGELFF
TRBV7-2	15	TRBJ2-5	many	-	TGTGCCAGCAGCTTAGGGTCGGGGCTCTGGGAGACCCAGTACTTC	CASSLGSGLWETQYF
TRBV24-1	16	TRBJ2-5	few	TRBD1	TGTGCCACCAGTGATCGGGACAGGGGAGCGGGAGAGACCCAGTACTTC	CATSDRDRGAGETQYF
TRBV18	15	TRBJ2-1	-	TRBD2	TGTGCCAGCTCAGAAGCGGGGGGACCCTACAATGAGCAGTTCTTC	CASSEAGGPYNEQFF
TRBV2	14	TRBJ1-5	-	TRBD1	TGTGCCAGCAACCAGGGGGCGCGCAATCAGCCCCAGCATTTT	CASNQGARNQPQHF
TRBV7-2	16	TRBJ2-1	few	TRBD2	TGTGCCAGCAGCGATAGCGGGGGGGGACCATACAATGAGCAGTTCTTC	CASSDSGGGPYNEQFF
TRBV4-1	15	TRBJ1-6	many	-	TGCGCCAGCAGCCCAGGGAGCTCCTATAATTCACCCCTCCACTTT	CASSPGSSYNSPLHF